One sample yielded the 18 T cell receptor beta chains listed below, sequenced in a study of beta chain features in type 1 diabetes. As every portion of the isolated RNA was reverse transcribed, the sequencing read expressed TCRB transcripts. The repertoire was sequenced with immunoSEQ multiplex PCR; TCRdb's copy has only in-frame clones and lacks some. The data hold under 350,000 clones, with roughly a quarter observed a single time. The antigens these receptors bind are not known. Whole-study findings and limits: For Type 1 diabetes patients, all four CD4+ subsets carried TCRB CDR3s that were moderately but significantly shorter.

Input material: naive CD4+ T cells from blood. These receptors were obtained from a woman between 25 and 40 years old with type 1 diabetes.

This clone was seen more than once but under ten times. V and J are TRBV18 and TRBJ2-7; a possible D gene is TRBD2 (5 bases). Germline V lookup: CDR1 KGHSH, CDR2 LQKENI. This CDR3 is 15 amino acids long. With 5 bases removed from V and 0 bases from J, the gap between germline ends came to 14 bases. The CDR3 coding sequence is TGTGCCAGCTCAGGAATAGCGTTGAGCTCCTACGAGCAGTACTTC. Protein: CASSGIALSSYEQYF.

This clone has only a few counts. This chain joins TRBV4-2 and TRBJ2-5, with 10 positions matching TRBD2. V lost 3 bases to trimming and J lost 0 bases; unmatched junction nucleotides: 10. This CDR3 is 18 amino acids long. Germline lookup yields CDR1 LGHNA and CDR2 YNFKEQ. The CDR3, as DNA: TGTGCCAGCAGCCAGGGAAGAGTTAGCGGGAGGTACCAAGAGACCCAGTACTTC. Translation gives CASSQGRVSGRYQETQYF.

The chain carries TRBV5-1 and TRBJ2-1; D perhaps matches TRBD1 (6 bases). The CDR3 covers 16 residues. Germline CDR1 reads SGHRS; CDR2 reads YFSETQ. Trimming left V 6 bases short and J 8 bases short, with 24 bases between. The CDR3 here is CASKVNRAFNNDEQFF. In nucleotides, the CDR3 is TGCGCCAGCAAAGTAAACAGGGCGTTCAACAATGATGAGCAGTTCTTC.

The genes are TRBV15 and TRBJ2-5; D remains unclear. The germline V gene has CDR1 LNHNV and CDR2 YYDKDF (reference sequence). Trimming took 1 base from V and 7 from J, leaving 13 bases between them. The CDR3 covers 14 residues. CDR3 protein: CATSRADSVGTQYF. CDR3 DNA sequence: TGTGCCACCAGCAGAGCCGACTCGGTGGGGACCCAGTACTTC.

This clone was seen only a few times. The chain has TRBV29-1 and TRBJ2-3, with 13 bases identical to TRBD2. The germline V gene has CDR1 SQVTM and CDR2 ANQGSEA. The CDR3 length is 17 residues. Trimming cost V 2 bases and J 1 base; bases outside gene matches: 6. CDR3 bases: TGCAGCGTTGAAATCCAACTAGCGGGAGGGGGCACAGATACGCAGTATTTT. Protein: CSVEIQLAGGGTDTQYF.

The chain combines TRBV28 with TRBJ1-3; D gene unclear. V lost 8 bases, J lost 2 bases, and 7 bases lay in between. Germline lookup yields CDR1 MDHEN and CDR2 SYDVKM. The CDR3 runs 12 residues. CDR3 sequence reads: CASRSAGNTIYF. The DNA for the CDR3 is TGTGCCAGCCGTTCGGCTGGAAACACCATATATTTT.

The chain combines TRBV5-1 with TRBJ2-1; a possible D gene is TRBD2 (5 bases). Looked up from germline, CDR1 is SGHRS and CDR2 is YFSETQ. This CDR3 is 14 amino acids long. V shed 4 bases and J shed 10 bases, with 18 bases lying between them. The CDR3 here is CASSDPGGPGEQFF. The CDR3 nucleotides read TGCGCCAGCAGCGACCCCGGAGGTCCGGGGGAGCAGTTCTTC.

This clone was observed a handful of times. The J gene is TRBJ1-5, the V gene TRBV28, with D perhaps matching TRBD1 (6 bases). CDR3 size: 15 residues. Trimming removed 6 bases from V and 3 bases from J, with 15 bases in between. The germline V gene encodes CDR1 MDHEN and CDR2 SYDVKM. The CDR3 spells CASSLPGTSNQPQHF. CDR3 sequence (DNA): TGTGCCAGCAGCCTACCTGGGACATCCAATCAGCCCCAGCATTTT.

The chain carries TRBV7-9 and TRBJ2-7; maybe TRBD2 (6 bases). Looked up from germline, CDR1 is SEHNR and CDR2 is FQNEAQ (reference sequence). Trimming removed 5 bases at V and 8 bases at J, with 13 bases between. The CDR3 contains 12 residues. As DNA, the CDR3 is TGTGCCAGCAGCGCGGGACGGTTTAAGCAGTACTTC. Amino acid sequence: CASSAGRFKQYF.

This clone has just one count. Written as DNA, the CDR3 is TGTGCCAGTAGTATACCGGACATGCTGAACACTGAAGCTTTCTTT. This sequence encodes CASSIPDMLNTEAFF. The chain carries TRBV19 and TRBJ1-1; TRBD1 might be the D (5 bases). Germline lookup yields CDR1 LNHDA and CDR2 SQIVND (reference sequence). Trimming left V 2 bases short and J 0 bases short, with 10 bases between. This CDR3 comprises 15 residues.

This chain links TRBV28 with TRBJ1-4; 7 bases match TRBD1. The length of the CDR3 is 17 residues. The V and J ends lost 5 bases and 2 bases, in that order; junction bases with no gene match: 11. The V gene's germline CDR1 is MDHEN and CDR2 SYDVKM. CDR3: CASSRDRQGLTNEKLFF. The CDR3 nucleotides read TGTGCCAGCAGTCGCGACCGACAGGGCCTTACTAATGAAAAACTGTTTTTT.

V and J are TRBV30 and TRBJ2-7; possible D gene TRBD1, 6 bases. V was clipped by 5 bases and J by 3 bases, with 17 bases between them. CDR3 length: 14 amino acids. CDR1 GTSNPN and CDR2 SVGIG come from the germline V gene (reference sequence). The CDR3 is CAWSTGGSLYEQYF. The CDR3 DNA follows: TGTGCCTGGTCGACAGGAGGCTCTCTCTACGAGCAGTACTTC.

V is TRBV7-9 and J is TRBJ1-2, with D tentatively TRBD1 (5 bases). The CDR3 spans 17 residues. In germline, CDR1 is SEHNR, CDR2 FQNEAQ (reference sequence). V was pared by 2 bases and J by 2 bases, with 18 bases between. The CDR3 DNA reads TGTGCCAGCAGCTTACGGTCGCTCCGGGACTTAAACTATGGCTACACCTTC. This gives the protein CASSLRSLRDLNYGYTF.

This clone was recorded a few times. This chain uses TRBV4-1 with TRBJ1-2; D possibly corresponds to TRBD1 (5 bases). The CDR3 covers 15 residues. Germline CDR1 is MGHRA and CDR2 is YSYEKL. The V and J ends lost 3 bases and 8 bases respectively, with 19 bases between them. The CDR3 coding sequence is TGCGCCAGCAGCCACCCGAGTCGGGGGGTGTGGGGCTACACCTTC. Translated, it gives CASSHPSRGVWGYTF.

A few counts support this clone. The rearrangement uses TRBV6-5 and TRBJ2-2; 11 bases map to TRBD1. The CDR3 spans 16 residues. Losses at the gene ends were 2 bases for V and 3 bases for J; bases not matched to a gene: 2. CDR1 and CDR2 (germline): MNHEY, SVGAGI. CDR3 protein: CASSYGDRGDTGELFF. Here the CDR3 DNA reads TGTGCCAGCAGTTACGGGGACAGGGGGGACACCGGGGAGCTGTTTTTT.

This clone was observed a few times. The V and J genes are TRBV29-1 and TRBJ2-1, with 14 bases fitting TRBD2. V dropped 2 bases and J dropped 12; count of bases not matched to a gene: 9. Looked up from germline, CDR1 is SQVTM and CDR2 is ANQGSEA. CDR3 length: 15 residues. CDR3 residues: CSVESGTSGGGWQFF. The CDR3 DNA sequence: TGCAGCGTTGAATCCGGGACTAGCGGGGGCGGATGGCAGTTCTTC.

This sequence joins TRBV7-3 and TRBJ2-1, with 10 bases aligning to TRBD2. With V trimmed by 5 bases and J by 6 bases, 7 bases remained unmatched. The CDR3 covers 15 residues. CDR1 SGHTA and CDR2 FQGTGA come from the germline V gene. The CDR3 spells CASSHSGRVRNEQFF. In nucleotides, the CDR3 is TGTGCCAGCAGCCACAGCGGGAGGGTTCGCAATGAGCAGTTCTTC.

This chain joins TRBV5-1 and TRBJ2-7, with TRBD2 as a possible D gene (6 bases). Trimming left V 0 bases short and J 4 bases short, with 17 bases between. This CDR3 comprises 16 residues. The germline gives CDR1 SGHRS, CDR2 YFSETQ. The CDR3 sequence is CASSLGRVPELYEQYF. DNA of the CDR3: TGCGCCAGCAGCTTGGGGAGGGTCCCGGAGTTATACGAGCAGTACTTC.